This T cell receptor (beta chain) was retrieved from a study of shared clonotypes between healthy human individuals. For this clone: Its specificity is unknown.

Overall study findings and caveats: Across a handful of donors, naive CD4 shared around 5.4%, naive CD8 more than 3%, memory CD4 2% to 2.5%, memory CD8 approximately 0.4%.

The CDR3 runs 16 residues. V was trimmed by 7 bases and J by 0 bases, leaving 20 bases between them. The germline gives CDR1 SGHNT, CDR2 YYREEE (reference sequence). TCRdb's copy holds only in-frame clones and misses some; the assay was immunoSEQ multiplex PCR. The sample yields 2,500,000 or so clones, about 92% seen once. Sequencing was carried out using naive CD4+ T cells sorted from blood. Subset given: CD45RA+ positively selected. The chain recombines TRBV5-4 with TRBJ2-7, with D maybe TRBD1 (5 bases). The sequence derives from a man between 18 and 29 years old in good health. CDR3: CASGLLQERFSYEQYF. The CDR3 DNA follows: TGTGCCAGCGGATTGCTACAGGAGCGCTTCTCCTACGAGCAGTACTTC.